The rows below give T cell receptor beta chains drawn from one sample of a study of T cell responses to AZD1222 COVID-19 vaccine. Only in-frame clones appear in the TCRdb table, and some are missing; sequencing was by immunoSEQ multiplex PCR. The sample contains some 140,000 clones, 92% of which appear only once. Sequenced material: peripheral blood, taken on day 0 of AZD1222 vaccination. These receptors were obtained from an adult in good health. CDR3s include the opening cysteine and the closing phenylalanine or tryptophan. Fields, in order: D gene, J gene, clone size, V gene, CDR3 protein, CDR3 DNA. The D gene is left open where the match is weak. Only some rows state a clone size, as once, few, many or a class for expanded clones.

d_gene: -; j_gene: TRBJ2-7; abundance: -; v_gene: TRBV5-1; CDR3aa: CASSLGGPLRLSEQYF; CDR3nt: TGCGCCAGCAGCTTGGGGGGCCCCCTTCGTCTGTCCGAGCAGTACTTC
d_gene: TRBD2; j_gene: TRBJ2-1; abundance: few; v_gene: TRBV7-3; CDR3aa: CASSPSGLAGPYNEQFF; CDR3nt: TGTGCCAGCAGCCCTTCGGGACTAGCGGGGCCTTACAATGAGCAGTTCTTC
d_gene: -; j_gene: TRBJ1-1; abundance: -; v_gene: TRBV14; CDR3aa: CASSQGRNTEAFF; CDR3nt: TGTGCCAGCAGCCAGGGTAGGAACACTGAAGCTTTCTTT
d_gene: -; j_gene: TRBJ2-6; abundance: few; v_gene: TRBV27; CDR3aa: CASSPGIGVRPLYSGANVLTF; CDR3nt: TGTGCCAGCAGTCCAGGGATCGGGGTCCGGCCACTGTACTCTGGGGCCAACGTCCTGACTTTC
d_gene: -; j_gene: TRBJ2-2; abundance: -; v_gene: TRBV5-1; CDR3aa: CASSLGAPNTGELFF; CDR3nt: TGCGCCAGCAGCTTGGGGGCCCCGAACACCGGGGAGCTGTTTTTT
d_gene: -; j_gene: TRBJ2-5; abundance: -; v_gene: TRBV28; CDR3aa: CASSLWAGRQETQYF; CDR3nt: TGTGCCAGCAGTTTATGGGCAGGGAGGCAAGAGACCCAGTACTTC
d_gene: -; j_gene: TRBJ1-2; abundance: -; v_gene: TRBV11-2; CDR3aa: CASSAFEPYGYTF; CDR3nt: TGTGCCAGCAGCGCATTCGAACCCTATGGCTACACCTTC
d_gene: -; j_gene: TRBJ2-3; abundance: -; v_gene: TRBV6-1; CDR3aa: CASSETSTGADTQYF; CDR3nt: TGTGCCAGCAGTGAGACTAGTACCGGTGCAGATACGCAGTATTTT
d_gene: -; j_gene: TRBJ2-7; abundance: -; v_gene: TRBV21-1; CDR3aa: CASRSNKQGRGAYEQYF; CDR3nt: TGTGCCAGCCGGAGCAACAAACAGGGGCGCGGAGCCTACGAGCAGTACTTC
d_gene: -; j_gene: TRBJ2-3; abundance: -; v_gene: TRBV24-1; CDR3aa: CATSDSGSAGDTQYF; CDR3nt: TGTGCCACCAGTGATTCGGGATCGGCAGGAGATACGCAGTATTTT
d_gene: -; j_gene: TRBJ2-1; abundance: -; v_gene: TRBV24-1; CDR3aa: CATRDAGSSYNEQFF; CDR3nt: TGTGCCACCAGAGATGCAGGGAGCTCCTACAATGAGCAGTTCTTC